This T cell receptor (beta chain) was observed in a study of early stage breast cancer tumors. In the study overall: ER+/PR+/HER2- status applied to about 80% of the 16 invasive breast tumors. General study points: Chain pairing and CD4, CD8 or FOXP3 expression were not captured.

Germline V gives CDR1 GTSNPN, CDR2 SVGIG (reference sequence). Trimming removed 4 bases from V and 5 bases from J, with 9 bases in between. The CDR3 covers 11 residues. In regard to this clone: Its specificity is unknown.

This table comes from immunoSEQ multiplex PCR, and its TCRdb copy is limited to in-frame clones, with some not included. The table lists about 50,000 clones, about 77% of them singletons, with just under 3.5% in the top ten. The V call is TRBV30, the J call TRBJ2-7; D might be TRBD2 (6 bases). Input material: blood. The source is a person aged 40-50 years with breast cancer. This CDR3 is CAWTLANEQYF. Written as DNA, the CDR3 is TGTGCCTGGACTCTAGCGAACGAGCAGTACTTC.